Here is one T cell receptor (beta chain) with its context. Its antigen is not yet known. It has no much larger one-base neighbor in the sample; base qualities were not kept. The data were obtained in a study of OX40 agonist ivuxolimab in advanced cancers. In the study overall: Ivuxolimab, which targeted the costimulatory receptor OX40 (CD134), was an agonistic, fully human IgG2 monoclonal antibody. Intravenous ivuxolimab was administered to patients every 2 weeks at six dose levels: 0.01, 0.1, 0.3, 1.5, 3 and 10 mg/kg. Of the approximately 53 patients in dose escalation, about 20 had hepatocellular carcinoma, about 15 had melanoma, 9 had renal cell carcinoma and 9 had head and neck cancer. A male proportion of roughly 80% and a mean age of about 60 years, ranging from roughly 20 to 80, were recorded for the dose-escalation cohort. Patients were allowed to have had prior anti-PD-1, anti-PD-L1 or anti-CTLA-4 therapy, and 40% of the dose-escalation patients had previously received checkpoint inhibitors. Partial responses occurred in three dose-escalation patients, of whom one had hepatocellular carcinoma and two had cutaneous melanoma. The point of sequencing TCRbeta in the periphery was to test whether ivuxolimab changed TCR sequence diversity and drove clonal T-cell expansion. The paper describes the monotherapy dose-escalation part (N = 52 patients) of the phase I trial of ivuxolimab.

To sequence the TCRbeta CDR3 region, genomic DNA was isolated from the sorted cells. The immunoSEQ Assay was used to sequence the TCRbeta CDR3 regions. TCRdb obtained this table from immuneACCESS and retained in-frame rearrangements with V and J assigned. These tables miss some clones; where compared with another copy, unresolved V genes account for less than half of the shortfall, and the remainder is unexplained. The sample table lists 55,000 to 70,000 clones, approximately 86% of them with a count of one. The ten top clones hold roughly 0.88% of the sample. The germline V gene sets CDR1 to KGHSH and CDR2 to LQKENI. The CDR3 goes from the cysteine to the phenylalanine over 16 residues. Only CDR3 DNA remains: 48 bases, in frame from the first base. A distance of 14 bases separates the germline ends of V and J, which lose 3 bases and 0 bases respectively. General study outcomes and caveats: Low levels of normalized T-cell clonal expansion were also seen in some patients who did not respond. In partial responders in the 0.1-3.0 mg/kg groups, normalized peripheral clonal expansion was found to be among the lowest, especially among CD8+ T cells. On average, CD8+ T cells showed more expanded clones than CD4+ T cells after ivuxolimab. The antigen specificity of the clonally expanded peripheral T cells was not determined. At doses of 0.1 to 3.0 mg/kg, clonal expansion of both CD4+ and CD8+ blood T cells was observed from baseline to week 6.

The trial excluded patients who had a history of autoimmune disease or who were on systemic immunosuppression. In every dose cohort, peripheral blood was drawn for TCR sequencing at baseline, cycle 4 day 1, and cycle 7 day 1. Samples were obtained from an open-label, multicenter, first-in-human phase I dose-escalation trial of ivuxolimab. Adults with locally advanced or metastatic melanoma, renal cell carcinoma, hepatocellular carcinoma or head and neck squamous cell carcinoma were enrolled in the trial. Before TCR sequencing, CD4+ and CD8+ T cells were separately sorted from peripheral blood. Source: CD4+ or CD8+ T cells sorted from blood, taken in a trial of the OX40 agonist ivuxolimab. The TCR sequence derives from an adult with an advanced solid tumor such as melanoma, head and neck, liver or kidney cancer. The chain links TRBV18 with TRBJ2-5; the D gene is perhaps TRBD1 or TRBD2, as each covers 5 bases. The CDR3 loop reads CASSPLGRGDQETQYF. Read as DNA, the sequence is TGTGCCAGCTCACCTTTAGGGCGAGGGGACCAAGAGACCCAGTACTTC.